One and the same sample provided the 22 T cell receptor beta chains below, sequenced in a study of metastatic and nonmetastatic thyroid tumors. There were no patients who had received any treatment before thyroid surgery. MiXCR reprocessed the PCR reads for TCRdb. The sample records approximately 17,000 clones, about 29% being singletons. Sequencing input: tumor tissue. All receptors derive from a female donor with papillary thyroid cancer or a benign thyroid nodule (not recorded which). Some clones in this sample may be carry-over from other donors' samples.

The V and J genes are TRBV5-5 and TRBJ2-7; D remains ambiguous. V was shortened by 0 bases and J by 3 bases, with 7 bases between the two germline ends. The CDR3 is 13 amino acids. The germline CDR1 and CDR2 sequences are SGHKS and YYEKEE (reference sequence). In nucleotides, the CDR3 is TGTGCCAGCAGCTTGGACGGGTACTACGAGCAGTACTTC. Translated, it gives CASSLDGYYEQYF.

As regards this clone: Being one base from a much bigger clone, this may be a read error. The chain recombines TRBV20-1 with TRBJ2-3; D gene unclear. Deletions cut 4 bases from V and 2 bases from J, with 10 bases between. The CDR3 is made up of 13 amino acids. Germline V gene lookup returns CDR1 DFQATT and CDR2 SNEGSKA (reference sequence). CDR3 nucleotides: TGCAGTGCTACGTTGACACTCACAGATACGCAGTATTTT. The encoded protein is CSATLTLTDTQYF.

The J gene is TRBJ2-7, the V gene TRBV5-4; the D gene could be TRBD1 or TRBD2 (6 bases each). This CDR3 contains 18 residues. CDR1 is SGHNT, CDR2 YYREEE, per germline (reference sequence). Between the trimmed V and J ends, which lost 1 base and 3 bases, there was a span of 23 bases. DNA of the CDR3: TGTGCCAGCAGCTTGAAGGGGGAAGGAGCGGGCGTTGACTACGAGCAGTACTTC. This sequence encodes CASSLKGEGAGVDYEQYF. Full variable domain (outside the CDR3, taken from reference TRBV5-4 and TRBJ2-7): ETGVTQSPTHLIKTRGQQVTLRCSSQSGHNTVSWYQQALGQGPQFIFQYYREEENGRGNFPPRFSGLQFPNYSSELNVNALELDDSALYLCASSLKGEGAGVDYEQYFGPGTRLTVT.

This clone has just a few counts. V and J are TRBV5-1 and TRBJ2-5; the D is unclear. This CDR3 contains 12 residues. Germline-derived CDR1 and CDR2 are SGHRS and YFSETQ. V was cut by 3 bases and J by 0 bases, with 3 bases left in between. CDR3 nucleotide sequence: TGCGCCAGCAGCTCCAACCAAGAGACCCAGTACTTC. This sequence encodes CASSSNQETQYF.

This clone was counted a few times. V usage is TRBV27 and J usage is TRBJ2-2; 7 bases fit TRBD2. The germline CDR1 and CDR2 sequences are MNHEY and SMNVEV (reference sequence). The CDR3 covers 16 residues. The V segment lost 8 bases and the J segment 7 bases; nucleotides outside the gene matches: 16. The CDR3 DNA sequence: TGTGCCAGCGGTCCGCGGTGGGGGGGGAACGACGGGGAGCTGTTTTTT. It translates to CASGPRWGGNDGELFF.

Relative to its sample, this clone is large. The rearrangement joins TRBV19 to TRBJ2-5, with D perhaps given as TRBD1 or TRBD2 (5 bases each). The CDR3 is 14 residues long. CDR1 is LNHDA and CDR2 is SQIVND in the germline V gene (reference sequence). Trimming took off 5 bases at V and 1 base at J, with 11 bases between the two ends. The chain's CDR3 is CASSHGDPQETQYF. CDR3 DNA sequence: TGTGCCAGTAGTCATGGGGACCCCCAAGAGACCCAGTACTTC.

With respect to this clone: This sequence may be a read error, since a much larger clone differs from it by one base. The chain combines TRBV9 with TRBJ2-6; no reliable D call. The germline V gene has CDR1 SGDLS and CDR2 YYNGEE. V gave up 6 bases and J gave up 0 bases, with 7 bases separating them. The CDR3 has 14 amino acids. The DNA for the CDR3 is TGTGCCAGCATTACCCCCTCTGGGGCCAACGTCCTGACTTTC. This sequence encodes CASITPSGANVLTF. Together with reference TRBV9 and TRBJ2-6, the CDR3 gives the full variable domain: DSGVTQTPKHLITATGQRVTLRCSPRSGDLSVYWYQQSLDQGLQFLIQYYNGEERAKGNILERFSAQQFPDLHSELNLSSLELGDSALYFCASITPSGANVLTFGAGSRLTVL.

In this sample, this clone turned up a few times. The chain joins TRBV7-9 to TRBJ2-7; no definite D call. CDR3 length: 12 residues. V dropped 1 base and J dropped 4 bases, with 5 bases sitting between them. Germline lookup yields CDR1 SEHNR and CDR2 FQNEAQ (reference sequence). The CDR3 region is CASSLEPYEQYF. CDR3 bases: TGTGCCAGCAGCTTAGAACCTTACGAGCAGTACTTC.

Ten or more counts support this clone. The chain combines TRBV12-3 or TRBV12-4 with TRBJ2-2, with D perhaps TRBD1 or TRBD2 (7 bases each). Between the trimmed V and J ends, which lost 3 bases and 7 bases, there was a span of 18 bases. This CDR3 contains 16 residues. CDR3 protein: CASSLRGGGVIGELFF. CDR3 nucleotides: TGTGCCAGCAGTTTGAGGGGAGGGGGCGTGATCGGGGAGCTGTTTTTT.

The chain recombines TRBV20-1 with TRBJ1-2, with a tentative D call TRBD1 (6 bases). CDR1 DFQATT and CDR2 SNEGSKA come from the germline V gene (reference sequence). Trimming removed 2 bases at V and 13 bases at J, with 20 bases between. CDR3 length equals 13 residues. The CDR3 is CSARPSGQGIFTF. CDR3 sequence (DNA): TGCAGTGCTAGACCAAGTGGGCAGGGGATTTTCACCTTC.

This clone was seen a handful of times. The chain carries TRBV2 and TRBJ2-7; D is possibly TRBD1 (5 bases). The CDR3 consists of 13 residues. Between the trimmed V and J ends, which lost 7 bases and 2 bases, there was a span of 12 bases. The germline V gene has CDR1 SNHLY and CDR2 FYNNEI. CDR3 in DNA: TGTGCCAGCATGTACAGGTTTACCTACGAGCAGTACTTC. This encodes CASMYRFTYEQYF.

The CDR3 DNA reads TGTGCCATCAGTGAGTCCTCAGGTTGCAGTCAGCCCCAGCATTTT. Protein: CAISESSGCSQPQHF. The chain is built from TRBV10-3 and TRBJ1-5, with unresolved D. CDR1 ENHRY and CDR2 SYGVKD come from the germline V gene. CDR3 length: 15 residues. V was pared by 0 bases and J by 6 bases, with 12 bases between.

V and J are TRBV5-4 and TRBJ2-2; tentatively, D is TRBD1 (5 bases). CDR1 SGHNT and CDR2 YYREEE come from the germline V gene (reference sequence). This CDR3 is 15 amino acids long. Trimming pared 0 bases from V and 5 bases from J, leaving 11 bases between. As DNA, the CDR3 is TGTGCCAGCAGCTTGGATGTCAGGGATACCGGGGAGCTGTTTTTT. Translation gives CASSLDVRDTGELFF.

This clone was recorded at least ten times. Other DNA sequences in the sample encode the same CDR3. V usage is TRBV28 and J usage is TRBJ1-5; D remains ambiguous. Germline V lookup: CDR1 MDHEN, CDR2 SYDVKM. The germline V and J ends were trimmed by 8 bases and 6 bases, with 14 bases remaining between them. This CDR3 region has 13 residues. The CDR3 is CASGREGRQPQHF. The DNA for the CDR3 is TGTGCCAGCGGCCGGGAAGGCCGTCAGCCCCAGCATTTT.

This clone appeared a few times. The V gene is TRBV27, the J gene TRBJ2-7; 11 nucleotides align to TRBD2. Per the germline V gene, CDR1 is MNHEY and CDR2 is SMNVEV (reference sequence). The CDR3 is made up of 16 amino acids. With V trimmed by 5 bases and J by 3 bases, 9 bases remained unmatched. In DNA form, the CDR3 reads TGTGCCAGCAGTCCTCCAGGACTAGCGGGCCACTACGAGCAGTACTTC. The encoded protein is CASSPPGLAGHYEQYF.

V and J are TRBV11-2 and TRBJ2-1; D possibly corresponds to TRBD2 (6 bases). Looked up from germline, CDR1 is SGHAT and CDR2 is FQNNGV. This CDR3 spans 18 amino acids. The V and J ends lost 1 base and 8 bases respectively, with 24 bases between them. The CDR3 is CASSLVVLTTSWRDEQFF. The CDR3 DNA reads TGTGCCAGCAGCTTAGTCGTTTTGACAACTAGCTGGAGGGATGAGCAGTTCTTC.

A few counts support this clone. The rearrangement uses TRBV12-3 or TRBV12-4 and TRBJ1-5; possibly TRBD1 for D (6 bases). Between the trimmed V and J ends, which lost 6 bases and 7 bases, there was a span of 10 bases. The CDR3 spans 12 residues. For the CDR3, the DNA is TGTGCCAGCAGCCCAGGGGTCCAGCCCCAGCATTTT. Translated, it gives CASSPGVQPQHF.

Many counts were recorded for this clone. This CDR3 is missing its conserved last phenylalanine or tryptophan, likely due to a read error. The DNA is omitted, as the CDR3 cannot be located on it reliably, and the CDR3 follows TCRdb's listing. The chain combines TRBV7-3 with TRBJ2-1. The V gene's germline CDR1 is SGHTA and CDR2 FQGTGA. The CDR3 has 8 amino acids, counting both end residues. The CDR3 loop reads CASSLKTD.

This chain links TRBV4-1 with TRBJ1-2; D not certain. CDR1 MGHRA and CDR2 YSYEKL come from the germline V gene. V lost 0 bases and J lost 8, with 13 bases in between. The CDR3 spans 14 residues. In DNA form, the CDR3 reads TGCGCCAGCAGCCAAGATATCCGCGTAGGAGGCTACACCTTC. This encodes CASSQDIRVGGYTF.

Remarks on this clone: This may arise from a read error, as a much more abundant clone is one base away. J is TRBJ1-2 and V is TRBV7-2, with D hard to call. Germline V gene lookup returns CDR1 SGHTA and CDR2 FQGNSA. This CDR3 region has 13 residues. This CDR3 is CASRPSGLGGYTF. The CDR3 coding sequence is TGCGCCAGCAGACCCTCGGGCCTAGGGGGCTACACCTTC.

This clone was observed a handful of times. One end of the junction fails to match germline, which may point to a read error. This chain connects TRBV6-1 to TRBJ1-2, with TRBD1 identical over 7 bases. Germline assignment: CDR1 MNHNS and CDR2 SASEGT. The CDR3 sequence is 15 residues long. CDR3 residues: CASTQRGGALVGYAF. The CDR3 DNA reads TGTGCCAGCACCCAGAGAGGGGGCGCTTTAGTTGGCTACGCCTTC.

By sample fraction, this clone is medium-sized. The J gene is TRBJ1-1, the V gene TRBV6-1, with D possibly TRBD1 on 5 matching bases. Germline-derived CDR1 and CDR2 are MNHNS and SASEGT. This CDR3 has 16 residues. V lost 6 bases, J lost 3 bases, and 20 bases lay in between. In DNA, the CDR3 is TGTGCCAGCAGCACAGGCCTTGGGTTAAGGTACACTGAAGCTTTCTTT. As protein: CASSTGLGLRYTEAFF.